Sequencing of this T cell receptor beta chain was carried out in a study of blood T cells in healthy people across ages. Primers used in a second PCR of roughly 7 to 11 cycles were a sample-barcoded 5' primer and a J-beta primer mix. Each TCR beta cDNA got a 12-nucleotide random molecular identifier. One entry per CDR3 protein results from TCRdb running MiXCR on the 5' RACE reads. The sample includes about 2 million distinct CDR3 sequences, about 50% of them seen just once. Deletions cut 8 bases from V and 1 base from J, with 15 bases between. The CDR3 has 14 residues. Germline lookup yields CDR1 MNHEY and CDR2 SVGEGT. Healthy Caucasians from Russia aged roughly 6 to 95 served as donors. This clonotype was observed a handful of times.

Material for sequencing was blood. This sequence joins TRBV6-2 or TRBV6-3 and TRBJ2-7; possible D gene TRBD1, 6 bases. This TCR was sampled from a woman aged 40 to 50 in good health. Here the CDR3 reads CASLRDMRSYEQYF. The CDR3 DNA is TGTGCCAGCCTTCGGGACATGAGATCCTACGAGCAGTACTTC.